A selection of T cell receptor beta chains follows, all from one sample in a study of human T cells and chemical hapten exposure. Each CDR3 protein gets one entry after TCRdb re-called the RACE reads with MiXCR. Of roughly 380,000 distinct CDR3 sequences detected, approximately 5.1% appear once; the ten largest clones hold just over 2.5%. The sequencing here drew on whole blood, taken in connection with sensitization to the hapten diphenylcyclopropenone (DPC). The receptors originated from a woman in her forties or fifties with alopecia areata. Some clones in this sample may be carry-over from other donors' samples. CDR3s include the opening cysteine and the closing phenylalanine or tryptophan. Each record gives: D gene, clone size, V gene, J gene, CDR3 DNA, CDR3 protein. D genes are given only for firm matches. Rows give clone size only sometimes, using once, few, many, or a class for an expanded clone.

D: NA
size: NA
V: TRBV6-5
J: TRBJ1-3
DNA: TGTGCCAGCAGTTACTCGATGGACTCCTCCTCTGGAAACACCATATATTTT
CDR3: CASSYSMDSSSGNTIYF

D: NA
size: few
V: TRBV28
J: TRBJ2-1
DNA: TGTGCCAGCAGAAAGGGGGGCGGTAGCTCCTACAATGAGCAGTTCTTC
CDR3: CASRKGGGSSYNEQFF

D: NA
size: many
V: TRBV28
J: TRBJ2-7
DNA: TGTGCCAGCAAGGGAGTCGGTAACAGCGGCTACGAGCAGTACTTC
CDR3: CASKGVGNSGYEQYF

D: NA
size: few
V: TRBV7-2
J: TRBJ2-4
DNA: TGTGCCAGCAGCCCAACCCAAGCCAGGAACATTCAGTACTTC
CDR3: CASSPTQARNIQYF

D: NA
size: many
V: TRBV15
J: TRBJ1-5
DNA: TGTGCCACCAGTAACAGGGTCGGTATAGGCAATCAGCCCCAGCATTTT
CDR3: CATSNRVGIGNQPQHF

D: NA
size: many
V: TRBV7-2
J: TRBJ2-1
DNA: TGTGCCAGCAGCTTAGCCCGGGCAGGACCTCGGTGGTTCTTC
CDR3: CASSLARAGPRWFF

D: NA
size: NA
V: TRBV20-1
J: TRBJ2-2
DNA: TGCAGTGCCCCAAAAGTCGGCGCGAACACCGGGGAGCTGTTTTTT
CDR3: CSAPKVGANTGELFF

D: NA
size: many
V: TRBV12-3/TRBV12-4
J: TRBJ2-7
DNA: TGTGCCAGCAGTTCTTCCATGGCAGGGCAGCAGTACTTC
CDR3: CASSSSMAGQQYF

D: TRBD2
size: NA
V: TRBV5-1
J: TRBJ2-5
DNA: TGCGCCAGCAGCTTTAGCGGGGGGGCTATAGAGACCCAGTACTTC
CDR3: CASSFSGGAIETQYF

D: TRBD1
size: few
V: TRBV29-1
J: TRBJ1-1
DNA: TGCAGCGTTGGACAGGGAGTAGACACTGAAGCTTTCTTT
CDR3: CSVGQGVDTEAFF

D: NA
size: few
V: TRBV7-6
J: TRBJ2-3
DNA: TGTGCCAGCGGAGGGGATATCGCAGATACGCAGTATTTT
CDR3: CASGGDIADTQYF

D: TRBD1
size: many
V: TRBV12-3/TRBV12-4
J: TRBJ2-1
DNA: TGTGCCAGCAACAAAGACAGGGTTGGTGAGCAGTTCTTC
CDR3: CASNKDRVGEQFF

D: NA
size: many
V: TRBV20-1
J: TRBJ2-4
DNA: TGCAGTGCCATACAGAGCCTAGCCAAAAACATTCAGTACTTC
CDR3: CSAIQSLAKNIQYF